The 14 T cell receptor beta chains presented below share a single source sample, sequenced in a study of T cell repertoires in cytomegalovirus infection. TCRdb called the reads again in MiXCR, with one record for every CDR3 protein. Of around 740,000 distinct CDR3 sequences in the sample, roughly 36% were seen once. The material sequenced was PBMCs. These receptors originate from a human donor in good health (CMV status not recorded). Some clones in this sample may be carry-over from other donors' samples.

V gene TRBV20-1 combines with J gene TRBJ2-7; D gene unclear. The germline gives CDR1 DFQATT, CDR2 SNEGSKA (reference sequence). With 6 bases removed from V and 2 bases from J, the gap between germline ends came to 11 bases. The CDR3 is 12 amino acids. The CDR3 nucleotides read TGCAGTGCACCGGACGGAACCTACGAGCAGTACTTC. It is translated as CSAPDGTYEQYF.

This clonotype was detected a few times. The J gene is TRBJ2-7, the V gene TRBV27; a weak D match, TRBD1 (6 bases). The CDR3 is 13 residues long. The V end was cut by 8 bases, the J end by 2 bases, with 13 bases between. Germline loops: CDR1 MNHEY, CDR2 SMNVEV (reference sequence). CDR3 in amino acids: CASGAGTPYEQYF. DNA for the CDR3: TGTGCCAGCGGCGCCGGGACACCCTACGAGCAGTACTTC.

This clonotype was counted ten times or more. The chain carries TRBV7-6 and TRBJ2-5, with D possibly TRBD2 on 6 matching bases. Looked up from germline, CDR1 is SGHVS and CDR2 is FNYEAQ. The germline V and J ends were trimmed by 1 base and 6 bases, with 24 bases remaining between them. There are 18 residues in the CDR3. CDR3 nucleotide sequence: TGTGCCAGCAGCTTAGTCTCCCCCGGGACCGAGGCGGGACAGACCCAGTACTTC. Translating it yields CASSLVSPGTEAGQTQYF.

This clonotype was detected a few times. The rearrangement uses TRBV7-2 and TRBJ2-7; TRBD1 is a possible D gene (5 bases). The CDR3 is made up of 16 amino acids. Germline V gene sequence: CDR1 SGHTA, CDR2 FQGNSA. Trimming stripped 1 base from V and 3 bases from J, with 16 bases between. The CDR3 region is CASSLERAAGYYEQYF. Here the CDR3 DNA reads TGTGCCAGCAGCTTAGAACGGGCCGCAGGGTACTACGAGCAGTACTTC.

DNA of the CDR3: TGTGCCAGCAGTTCGCGTGCGGGAGTGGGAAATGAGCAGTTCTTC. Translating it yields CASSSRAGVGNEQFF. The chain couples TRBV12-3 or TRBV12-4 to TRBJ2-1; 7 bases map to TRBD2. After removal of 4 bases from V and 7 bases from J, the junction contained 10 bases not matched to a gene. CDR3 length equals 15 residues.

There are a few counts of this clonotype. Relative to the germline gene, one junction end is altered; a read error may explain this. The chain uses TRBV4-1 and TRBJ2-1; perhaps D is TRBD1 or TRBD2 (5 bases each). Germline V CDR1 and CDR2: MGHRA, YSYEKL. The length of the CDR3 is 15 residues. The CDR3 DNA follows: TGTGCCAGCAGCCAGTATGGGACGCCTTTCTATGAGCAGTTCTTC. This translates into CASSQYGTPFYEQFF.

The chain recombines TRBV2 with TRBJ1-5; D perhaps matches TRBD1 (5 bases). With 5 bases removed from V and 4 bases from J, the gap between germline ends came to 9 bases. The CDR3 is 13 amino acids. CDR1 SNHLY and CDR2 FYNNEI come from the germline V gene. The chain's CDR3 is CASSRGQNQPQHF. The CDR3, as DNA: TGTGCCAGCAGTAGAGGACAAAATCAGCCCCAGCATTTT.

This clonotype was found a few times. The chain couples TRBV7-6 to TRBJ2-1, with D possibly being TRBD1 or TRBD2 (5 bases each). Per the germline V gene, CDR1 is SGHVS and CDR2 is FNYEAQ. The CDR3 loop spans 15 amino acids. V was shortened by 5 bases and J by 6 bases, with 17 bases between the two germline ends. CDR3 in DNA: TGTGCCAGCAGCCCCGTGGTTGGGACCGGCAATGAGCAGTTCTTC. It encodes CASSPVVGTGNEQFF.

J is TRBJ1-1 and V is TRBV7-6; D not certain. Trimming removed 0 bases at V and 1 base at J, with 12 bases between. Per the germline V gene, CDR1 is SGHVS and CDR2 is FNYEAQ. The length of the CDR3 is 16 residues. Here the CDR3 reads CASSLAPTAWNTEAFF. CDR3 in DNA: TGTGCCAGCAGCTTAGCGCCAACAGCCTGGAACACTGAAGCTTTCTTT.

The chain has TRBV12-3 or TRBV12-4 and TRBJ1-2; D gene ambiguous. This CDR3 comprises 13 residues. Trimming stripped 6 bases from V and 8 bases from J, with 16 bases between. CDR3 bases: TGTGCCAGCAGCCCTCACCCTTTGGGAGGCTACACCTTC. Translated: CASSPHPLGGYTF.

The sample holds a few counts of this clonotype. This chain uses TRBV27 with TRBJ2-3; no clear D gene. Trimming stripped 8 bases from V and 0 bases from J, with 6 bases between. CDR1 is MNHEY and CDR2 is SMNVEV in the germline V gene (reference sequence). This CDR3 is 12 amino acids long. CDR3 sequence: CASCRSTDTQYF. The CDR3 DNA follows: TGTGCCAGCTGCCGTAGCACAGATACGCAGTATTTT.

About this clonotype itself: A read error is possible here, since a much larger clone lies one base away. CDR3 region: CASGLSGGYKEQFF. The CDR3 nucleotides are TGTGCCAGCGGGCTCTCGGGCGGGTACAAGGAGCAGTTCTTC. The chain recombines TRBV7-6 with TRBJ2-1, with a possible D match to TRBD2 (5 bases). CDR1 is SGHVS, CDR2 FNYEAQ, per germline. This CDR3 region has 14 residues.

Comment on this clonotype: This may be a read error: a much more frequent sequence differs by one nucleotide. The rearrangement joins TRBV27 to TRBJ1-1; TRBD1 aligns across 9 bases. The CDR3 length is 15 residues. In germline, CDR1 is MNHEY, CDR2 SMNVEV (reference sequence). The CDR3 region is CARSFGTGLNTEAFF. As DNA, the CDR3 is TGTGCCAGAAGTTTCGGGACAGGGCTGAACACTGAAGCTTTCTTT.

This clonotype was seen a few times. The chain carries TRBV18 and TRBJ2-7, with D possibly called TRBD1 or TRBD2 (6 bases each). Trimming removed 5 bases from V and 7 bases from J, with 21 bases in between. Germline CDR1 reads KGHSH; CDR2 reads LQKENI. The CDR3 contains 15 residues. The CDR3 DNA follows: TGTGCCAGCTCAGTTCCAGGGGTGGAGGCGGGAGAGCAGTACTTC. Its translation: CASSVPGVEAGEQYF.